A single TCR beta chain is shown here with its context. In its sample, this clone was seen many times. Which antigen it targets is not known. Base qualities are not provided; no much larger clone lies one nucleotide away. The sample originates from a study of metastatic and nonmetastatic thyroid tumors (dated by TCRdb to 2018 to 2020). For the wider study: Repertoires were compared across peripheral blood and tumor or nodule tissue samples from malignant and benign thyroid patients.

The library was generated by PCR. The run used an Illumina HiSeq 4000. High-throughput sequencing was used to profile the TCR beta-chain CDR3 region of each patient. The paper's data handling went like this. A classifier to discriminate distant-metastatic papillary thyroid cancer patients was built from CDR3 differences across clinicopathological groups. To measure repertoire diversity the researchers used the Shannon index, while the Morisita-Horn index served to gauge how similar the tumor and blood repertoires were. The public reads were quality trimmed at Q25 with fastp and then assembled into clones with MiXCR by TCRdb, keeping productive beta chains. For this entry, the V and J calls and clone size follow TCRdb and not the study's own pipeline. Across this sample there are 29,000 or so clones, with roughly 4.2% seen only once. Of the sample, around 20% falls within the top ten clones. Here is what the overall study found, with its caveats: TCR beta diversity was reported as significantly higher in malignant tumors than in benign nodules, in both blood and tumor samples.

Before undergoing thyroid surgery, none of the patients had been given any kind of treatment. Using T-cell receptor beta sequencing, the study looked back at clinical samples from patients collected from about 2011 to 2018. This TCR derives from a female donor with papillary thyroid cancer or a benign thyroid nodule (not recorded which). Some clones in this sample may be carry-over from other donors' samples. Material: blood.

The nucleotide sequence is given as TGCAGTGGACTAGCGGGAGAGGGAGATACGCAGTATTTT. Its protein is CSGLAGEGDTQYF. Rearrangement joined TRBV20-1 to TRBJ2-3; 12 nucleotides in the junction match TRBD2. CDR1 DFQATT and CDR2 SNEGSKA were looked up in the germline V gene (reference sequence). The CDR3, from cysteine to phenylalanine, totals 13 residues. This entry keeps only the CDR3 DNA: 39 bases, framed from base 1. V is cut back by 7 bases and J by 5 bases, with 4 bases in the junction unmatched.